This TCR beta chain appears in the sequencing data of a study of blood T cell repertoires in COVID-19. About the study: Samples taken during acute and convalescent COVID-19 were collected in the United States, Italy and Spain. Nucleic acid was either cDNA or gDNA, and it came from T cells, B-cell-depleted T cells, or PBMCs.

The table came from immunoSEQ multiplex PCR; TCRdb's copy has only in-frame clones and leaves some out. Of around 160,000 clones in the sample, about 85% were seen once. Per the germline V gene, CDR1 is SGHTA and CDR2 is FQGTGA. The CDR3 spans 15 residues. V lost 3 bases and J lost 7; bases outside the gene matches: 7. The chain recombines TRBV7-3 with TRBJ2-2, with 8 bases identical to TRBD1. The TCR comes from a human donor in a cohort sampled during active COVID-19. Material: peripheral blood. CDR3: CASSLVTGGIGELFF. The CDR3 DNA sequence: TGTGCCAGCAGCTTGGTCACAGGGGGGATCGGGGAGCTGTTTTTT.